Listed here are 2 T cell receptor beta chains from one sample, sequenced in a study of early T cells in non-severe SARS-CoV-2 infection. TCRdb itself ran the 5' RACE reads through MiXCR, one entry per CDR3 protein. The sample holds about 83,000 distinct CDR3 sequences; 9% to 15% are singletons and the top ten take over 6%. Sequencing was performed on whole blood. All receptors come from an adult who was a healthcare worker with PCR-confirmed SARS-CoV-2 infection or an uninfected control (not recorded which).

This clonotype has only one observation. The chain employs TRBV12-3 or TRBV12-4 and TRBJ2-7; 10 nucleotides align to TRBD2. The CDR3 runs to 16 residues. Germline trimming cut 6 bases from V and 0 bases from J; bases unmatched to any gene: 8. The CDR3 here is CASRKAGGSSSYEQYF. DNA of the CDR3: TGTGCCAGCAGGAAAGCGGGAGGGTCCAGCTCCTACGAGCAGTACTTC.

This clonotype was seen only a few times. The V call is TRBV7-2, the J call TRBJ2-3; weak D call: TRBD2 (5 bases). The germline V gene has CDR1 SGHTA and CDR2 FQGNSA. The V and J ends lost 1 base and 4 bases respectively, with 9 bases between them. CDR3 length: 14 amino acids. The CDR3 sequence is CASSLEWGADTQYF. Written as DNA, the CDR3 is TGTGCCAGCAGCTTAGAATGGGGAGCAGATACGCAGTATTTT. Using reference TRBV7-2 and TRBJ2-3 for the parts outside the CDR3, the full variable domain is GAGVSQSPSNKVTEKGKDVELRCDPISGHTALYWYRQSLGQGLEFLIYFQGNSAPDKSGLPSDRFSAERTGGSVSTLTIQRTQQEDSAVYLCASSLEWGADTQYFGPGTRLTVL.